Presented here are 28 T cell receptor beta chains from one specimen sequenced in a study of OX40 agonist ivuxolimab in advanced cancers. Some clones are missing from TCRdb's copy, which holds only in-frame ones; the method was immunoSEQ multiplex PCR. The sample carries some 90,000 clones, approximately 87% recorded once. The material sequenced was CD4+ or CD8+ T cells sorted from blood, taken in a trial of the OX40 agonist ivuxolimab. The receptors derive from an adult with an advanced solid tumor such as melanoma, head and neck, liver or kidney cancer.

The J gene is TRBJ1-2, the V gene TRBV29-1; D may be TRBD1 (5 bases). This CDR3 is 13 amino acids long. Germline V gene lookup returns CDR1 SQVTM and CDR2 ANQGSEA. The V and J ends lost 3 bases and 7 bases respectively, with 15 bases between them. The CDR3 reads CSVEEGIASGYTF. CDR3 in DNA: TGCAGCGTTGAGGAGGGGATCGCTTCTGGCTACACCTTC.

The chain links TRBV27 to TRBJ2-1, with TRBD2 matching 11 bases. Losses at the gene ends were 4 bases for V and 0 bases for J; bases not matched to a gene: 14. CDR3 length equals 20 residues. Germline V gives CDR1 MNHEY, CDR2 SMNVEV (reference sequence). In nucleotides, the CDR3 is TGTGCCAGCAGTTCCCCTGGGGTAGCGGGAGGGCAGGGCTCCTACAATGAGCAGTTCTTC. As protein: CASSSPGVAGGQGSYNEQFF.

This sequence joins TRBV7-8 and TRBJ1-1; D ambiguous. Trimming cost V 5 bases and J 4 bases, with 11 bases left between them. This CDR3 spans 13 amino acids. Germline V gives CDR1 SGHVS, CDR2 FQNEAQ. As DNA, the CDR3 is TGTGCCAGCAGCGCCATGTATTTCACTGAAGCTTTCTTT. Amino acid sequence: CASSAMYFTEAFF.

The chain carries TRBV5-1 and TRBJ2-3, with 13 bases that match TRBD2. The V gene end was trimmed by 4 bases and the J gene end by 6 bases; junction bases not matched to a gene: 8. Germline V gene sequence: CDR1 SGHRS, CDR2 YFSETQ. This CDR3 has 16 residues. CDR3 loop: CASSEGTSGIWDTQYF. The CDR3 DNA is TGCGCCAGCAGCGAAGGGACTAGCGGGATTTGGGATACGCAGTATTTT. The entire variable domain, with the rest obtained from reference TRBV5-1 and TRBJ2-3, is as follows: KAGVTQTPRYLIKTRGQQVTLSCSPISGHRSVSWYQQTPGQGLQFLFEYFSETQRNKGNFPGRFSGRQFSNSRSEMNVSTLELGDSALYLCASSEGTSGIWDTQYFGPGTRLTVL.

This clone has only a few counts. CDR3 protein: CAWSARETQYF. The CDR3 DNA reads as TGTGCCTGGAGTGCGCGGGAGACCCAGTACTTC. The chain joins TRBV30 to TRBJ2-5; D gene uncertain. Per germline, CDR1 GTSNPN and CDR2 SVGIG (reference sequence). The CDR3 consists of 11 residues. With 1 base removed from V and 5 bases from J, the gap between germline ends came to 5 bases.

The rearrangement joins TRBV7-2 to TRBJ1-1; D not resolved. Deletions cut 7 bases from V and 8 bases from J, with 23 bases between. From germline, CDR1 is SGHTA and CDR2 FQGNSA. The CDR3 length is 15 residues. CDR3 in DNA: TGTGCCAGCACCCTATCCCTAACCGCCAGCCGAGAAGCTTTCTTT. This sequence encodes CASTLSLTASREAFF.

This chain joins TRBV9 and TRBJ1-2; D unresolved. This CDR3 region has 14 residues. V shed 0 bases and J shed 5 bases, with 11 bases lying between them. Looked up from germline, CDR1 is SGDLS and CDR2 is YYNGEE. CDR3 in DNA: TGTGCCAGCAGCGTAGGCCAGCTTTTGTATGGCTACACCTTC. Translation: CASSVGQLLYGYTF.

The sample holds a few counts of this clone. This chain connects TRBV10-1 to TRBJ1-5, with D unresolved. Germline-derived CDR1 and CDR2 are WNHNN and SYGVQD (reference sequence). V lost 7 bases to trimming and J lost 2 bases, with 6 bases between them. CDR3 length: 12 amino acids. The CDR3 DNA reads as TGCGCCAGCATTCGGGGCAATCAGCCCCAGCATTTT. Translating it yields CASIRGNQPQHF.

J is TRBJ2-1 and V is TRBV19; no definite D call. Germline V lookup: CDR1 LNHDA, CDR2 SQIVND (reference sequence). V lost 6 bases to trimming and J lost 4 bases, with 4 bases between them. This CDR3 has 11 amino acids. In DNA form, the CDR3 reads TGTGCCAGTAGGGGGTACAATGAGCAGTTCTTC. The encoded protein is CASRGYNEQFF.

The chain combines TRBV5-1 with TRBJ1-4, with D possibly TRBD1 on 5 matching bases. CDR3 size: 16 residues. V shed 0 bases and J shed 3 bases, with 12 bases lying between them. Germline values: CDR1 SGHRS, CDR2 YFSETQ. CDR3 loop: CASSLAPAGSNEKLFF. CDR3 bases: TGCGCCAGCAGCTTGGCCCCGGCAGGGTCTAATGAAAAACTGTTTTTT.

This clone appeared once. This chain links TRBV4-3 with TRBJ1-1; D gene uncertain. With 1 base removed from V and 8 bases from J, the gap between germline ends came to 8 bases. This CDR3 has 12 residues. From germline, CDR1 is LGHNA and CDR2 YSLEER. The CDR3 loop reads CASSQGRNEAFF. The CDR3 DNA reads as TGCGCCAGCAGCCAAGGCAGGAACGAAGCTTTCTTT.

The table lists this clone with a count of one. The rearrangement links TRBV7-9 to TRBJ2-7, with D tentatively TRBD1 (5 bases). The CDR3 length is 12 residues. V lost 3 bases and J lost 4, with 7 bases in between. The V gene's germline CDR1 is SEHNR and CDR2 FQNEAQ (reference sequence). This chain's CDR3 is CASSLDTYEQYF. In DNA, the CDR3 is TGTGCCAGCAGCTTGGACACTTACGAGCAGTACTTC.

This clone was counted once. The chain carries TRBV10-2 and TRBJ2-2, with 9 bases aligning to TRBD2. CDR1 WSHSY and CDR2 SAAADI come from the germline V gene. The CDR3 sequence is 14 residues long. The CDR3 reads CALSGGRATGELFF. DNA for the CDR3: TGCGCTCTCTCAGGCGGGAGGGCCACCGGGGAGCTGTTTTTT.

This chain joins TRBV5-1 and TRBJ2-7; TRBD1 is a possible D gene (6 bases). CDR3 length: 12 residues. Germline V gene sequence: CDR1 SGHRS, CDR2 YFSETQ. Trimming removed 3 bases at V and 6 bases at J, with 10 bases between. In DNA form, the CDR3 reads TGCGCCAGCAGCTCGACAGGCGGCGAGCAGTACTTC. This gives the protein CASSSTGGEQYF.

This chain uses TRBV5-4 with TRBJ1-4, with TRBD1 as a possible D gene (5 bases). The CDR3 loop spans 16 amino acids. In germline, CDR1 is SGHNT, CDR2 YYREEE (reference sequence). Trimming took 1 base from V and 5 from J, leaving 15 bases between them. CDR3 coding DNA: TGTGCCAGCAGCTTGCCCCCTGGGGGGGGGAATGAAAAACTGTTTTTT. Translated: CASSLPPGGGNEKLFF.

The chain combines TRBV5-7 with TRBJ2-5, with D uncertain. TRBV5-7 is marked as an open reading frame, function uncertain. The CDR3 runs to 13 residues. V lost 0 bases and J lost 6, with 9 bases in between. CDR3 residues: CASSLGGRKTQYF. CDR3 DNA: TGTGCCAGCAGCTTGGGGGGTCGGAAGACCCAGTACTTC.

The chain couples TRBV7-2 to TRBJ1-3; 9 positions match TRBD1. V shed 5 bases and J 7 bases; nucleotides not matched to a gene: 15. The CDR3 extends over 17 amino acids. Germline CDR1 and CDR2: SGHTA and FQGNSA. This CDR3 reads CASSTLLTSGQGNTIYF. CDR3 nucleotides: TGTGCCAGCAGCACACTCCTGACGTCGGGACAGGGCAACACCATATATTTT.

The rearrangement uses TRBV5-6 and TRBJ2-5; 10 bases align to TRBD1. V lost 1 base, J lost 1 base, and 7 bases stayed unmatched. CDR1 and CDR2 from the germline V gene are SGHDT and YYEEEE. CDR3 length equals 17 residues. Here the CDR3 DNA reads TGTGCCAGCAGCTTGAACCTTCGGGACAGGGGCCAAGAGACCCAGTACTTC. Its protein is CASSLNLRDRGQETQYF.

This chain connects TRBV30 to TRBJ2-2; TRBD2 matches at 8 bases. The V segment lost 7 bases and the J segment 7 bases; nucleotides outside the gene matches: 11. This CDR3 is 14 amino acids long. From germline, CDR1 is GTSNPN and CDR2 SVGIG (reference sequence). DNA for the CDR3: TGTGCCTCGGAGCGGGAGAGGGGAGACGGGGAGCTGTTTTTT. It specifies CASERERGDGELFF.

This chain links TRBV9 with TRBJ1-3; D is uncertain. The CDR3 covers 13 residues. Looked up from germline, CDR1 is SGDLS and CDR2 is YYNGEE. Trimming stripped 0 bases from V and 3 bases from J, with 4 bases between. The CDR3 coding sequence is TGTGCCAGCAGCGTAGGAAATGGAAACACCATATATTTT. Translation gives CASSVGNGNTIYF.

The chain couples TRBV6-4 to TRBJ2-3; D ambiguous. The CDR3 consists of 14 residues. Deletions cut 8 bases from V and 3 bases from J, with 15 bases between. CDR1 is MRHNA, CDR2 SNTAGT, per germline. The CDR3 region is CASATETTTDTQYF. CDR3 DNA: TGTGCCAGCGCGACTGAAACTACAACAGATACGCAGTATTTT.

This rearrangement joins TRBV9 to TRBJ2-2, with D tentatively TRBD1 (5 bases). From germline, CDR1 is SGDLS and CDR2 YYNGEE. The CDR3 contains 16 residues. With 0 bases removed from V and 7 bases from J, the gap between germline ends came to 16 bases. The CDR3 is CASSVASQGSGGELFF. The CDR3 nucleotides are TGTGCCAGCAGCGTAGCGAGCCAGGGATCGGGCGGGGAGCTGTTTTTT.

The gene calls are TRBV7-2 and TRBJ2-1; 9 bases are shared with TRBD2. Germline CDR1 and CDR2: SGHTA and FQGNSA. The CDR3 contains 16 residues. Trimming at V came to 2 bases and at J to 5 bases, leaving 7 bases not matched to a gene. This CDR3 reads CASSLRSSGAHNEQFF. The CDR3 DNA follows: TGTGCCAGCAGCTTAAGGTCTAGCGGGGCTCACAATGAGCAGTTCTTC.

The rearrangement uses TRBV6-5 and TRBJ1-1; 7 bases are a match to TRBD1. With 0 bases clipped from V and 0 bases from J, the junction kept 4 bases outside the gene matches. CDR3 size: 16 residues. Germline V gene data show CDR1 as MNHEY and CDR2 as SVGAGI. Here the CDR3 DNA reads TGTGCCAGCAGTTACTCGATTGGGACAGTGAACACTGAAGCTTTCTTT. Translation: CASSYSIGTVNTEAFF.

J is TRBJ2-2 and V is TRBV27; 14 positions match TRBD2. Germline CDR1 reads MNHEY; CDR2 reads SMNVEV (reference sequence). J lost 6 bases, V lost 4 bases, and 10 bases had no gene match. This CDR3 has 18 residues. The CDR3 loop is CASSSWGLAGVGSGELFF. The CDR3, as DNA: TGTGCCAGCAGTTCCTGGGGACTAGCGGGAGTGGGATCCGGGGAGCTGTTTTTT.

The J gene is TRBJ2-5, the V gene TRBV9; D gene unclear. V lost 4 bases and J lost 5, with 18 bases in between. Germline V CDR1 and CDR2: SGDLS, YYNGEE. The CDR3 is 15 residues long. This CDR3 reads CASSPVAQNRETQYF. The CDR3 DNA is TGTGCCAGCAGCCCGGTGGCGCAGAATAGGGAGACCCAGTACTTC.

The chain recombines TRBV4-3 with TRBJ1-1; D is undetermined. This CDR3 is 14 amino acids long. Germline CDR1 reads LGHNA; CDR2 reads YSLEER. V was cut by 0 bases and J by 2 bases, with 7 bases left in between. CDR3 loop: CASSQDRINTEAFF. The CDR3 DNA reads TGCGCCAGCAGCCAAGATCGCATAAACACTGAAGCTTTCTTT.

The rearrangement links TRBV5-1 to TRBJ2-7, with D perhaps TRBD2 (6 bases). There are 15 residues in the CDR3. The V gene lost 1 base and the J gene lost 3 bases, with 14 bases spanning the gap. Germline values: CDR1 SGHRS, CDR2 YFSETQ. The CDR3 loop is CASSLRREADYEQYF. The DNA of the CDR3 is TGCGCCAGCAGCTTGAGGAGGGAGGCCGACTACGAGCAGTACTTC.